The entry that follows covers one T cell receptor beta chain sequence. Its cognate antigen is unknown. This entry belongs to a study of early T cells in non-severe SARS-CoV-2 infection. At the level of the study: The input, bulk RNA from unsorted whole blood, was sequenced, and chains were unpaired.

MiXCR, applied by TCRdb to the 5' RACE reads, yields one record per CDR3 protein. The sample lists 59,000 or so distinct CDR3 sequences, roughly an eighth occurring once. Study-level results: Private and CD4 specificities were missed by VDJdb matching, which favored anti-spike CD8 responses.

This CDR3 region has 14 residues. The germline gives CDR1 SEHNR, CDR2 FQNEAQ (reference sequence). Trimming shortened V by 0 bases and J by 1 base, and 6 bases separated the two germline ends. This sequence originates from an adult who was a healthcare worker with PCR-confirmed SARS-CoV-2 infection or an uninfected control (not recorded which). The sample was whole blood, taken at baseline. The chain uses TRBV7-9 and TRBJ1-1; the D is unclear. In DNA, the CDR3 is TGTGCCAGCAGCTTAGCAGGAACGAACACTGAAGCTTTCTTT. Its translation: CASSLAGTNTEAFF.